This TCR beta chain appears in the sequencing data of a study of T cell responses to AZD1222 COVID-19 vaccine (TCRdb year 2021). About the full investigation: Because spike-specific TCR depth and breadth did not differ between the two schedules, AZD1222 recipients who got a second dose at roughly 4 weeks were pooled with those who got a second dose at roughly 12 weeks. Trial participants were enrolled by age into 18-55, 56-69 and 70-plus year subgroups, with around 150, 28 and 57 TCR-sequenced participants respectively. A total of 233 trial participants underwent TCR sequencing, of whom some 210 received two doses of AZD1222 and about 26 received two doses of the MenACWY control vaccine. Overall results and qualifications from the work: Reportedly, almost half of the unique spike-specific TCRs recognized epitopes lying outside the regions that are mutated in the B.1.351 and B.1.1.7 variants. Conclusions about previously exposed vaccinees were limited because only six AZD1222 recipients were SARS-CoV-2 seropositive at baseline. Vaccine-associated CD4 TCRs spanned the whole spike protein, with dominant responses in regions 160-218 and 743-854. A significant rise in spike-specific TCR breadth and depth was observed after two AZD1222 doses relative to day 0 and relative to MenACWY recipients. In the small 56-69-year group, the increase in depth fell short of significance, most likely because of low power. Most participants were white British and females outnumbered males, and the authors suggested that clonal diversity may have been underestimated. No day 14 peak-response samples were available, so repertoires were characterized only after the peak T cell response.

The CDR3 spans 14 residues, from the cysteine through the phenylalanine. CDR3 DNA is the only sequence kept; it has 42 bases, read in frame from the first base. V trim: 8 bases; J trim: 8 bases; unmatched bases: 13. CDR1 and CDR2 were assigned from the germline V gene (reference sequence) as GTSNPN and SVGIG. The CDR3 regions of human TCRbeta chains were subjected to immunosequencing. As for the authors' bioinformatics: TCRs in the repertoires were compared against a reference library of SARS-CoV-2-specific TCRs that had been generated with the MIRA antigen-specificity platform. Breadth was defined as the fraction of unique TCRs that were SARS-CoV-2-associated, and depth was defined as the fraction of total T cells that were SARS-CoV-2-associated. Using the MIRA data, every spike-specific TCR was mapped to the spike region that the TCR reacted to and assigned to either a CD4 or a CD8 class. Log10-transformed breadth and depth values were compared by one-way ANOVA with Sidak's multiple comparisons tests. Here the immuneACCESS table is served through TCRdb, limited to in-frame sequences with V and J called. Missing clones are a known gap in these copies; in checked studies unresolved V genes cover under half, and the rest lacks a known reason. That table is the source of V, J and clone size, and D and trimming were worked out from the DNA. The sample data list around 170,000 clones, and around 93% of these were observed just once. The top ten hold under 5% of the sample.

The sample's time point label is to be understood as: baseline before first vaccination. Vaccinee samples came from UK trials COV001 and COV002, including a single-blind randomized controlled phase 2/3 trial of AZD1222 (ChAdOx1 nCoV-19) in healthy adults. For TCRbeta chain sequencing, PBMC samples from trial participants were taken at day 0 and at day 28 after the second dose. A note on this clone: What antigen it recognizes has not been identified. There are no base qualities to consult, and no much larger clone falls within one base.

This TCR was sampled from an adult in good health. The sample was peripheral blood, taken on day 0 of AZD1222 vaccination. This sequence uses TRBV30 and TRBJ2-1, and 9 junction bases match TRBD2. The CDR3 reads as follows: CAQKTSGFGDEQFF. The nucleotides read TGTGCCCAAAAAACTAGCGGGTTTGGGGATGAGCAGTTCTTC.